These 6 T cell receptor beta chains share one sample of origin, sequenced in a study of human T cells and chemical hapten exposure. TCRdb passed the RACE reads through MiXCR, listing each CDR3 protein once. Of nearly 55,000 distinct CDR3 sequences listed, around 10% were seen once; the top ten hold 1.5% to 2%. Sample time point: patch test 2, 6 weeks after DPC sensitization. Treatment specified: therapeutic diphenylcyclopropenone sensitization with weekly scalp DPC. Source: whole blood, taken in connection with sensitization to the hapten diphenylcyclopropenone (DPC). All receptors derive from a woman in her forties or fifties with alopecia areata. Some clones in this sample may be carry-over from other donors' samples.

There are a few counts of this clonotype. The chain employs TRBV28 and TRBJ1-6; 10 bases are a match to TRBD1. V gave up 8 bases and J gave up 7 bases; unmatched junction bases: 8. The length of the CDR3 is 15 residues. CDR1 and CDR2 from the germline V gene are MDHEN and SYDVKM. In DNA form, the CDR3 reads TGTGCCAGCCAATCCGGGACAGGGGTCAATTCACCCCTCCACTTT. As protein: CASQSGTGVNSPLHF.

The V and J genes are TRBV27 and TRBJ2-1; 7 bases line up with TRBD2. Per germline, CDR1 MNHEY and CDR2 SMNVEV (reference sequence). Losses at the gene ends were 7 bases for V and 9 bases for J; bases not matched to a gene: 9. CDR3 length: 13 amino acids. Here the CDR3 reads CASNDGGIGEQFF. CDR3 bases: TGTGCCAGCAACGACGGGGGGATCGGTGAGCAGTTCTTC.

In this sample, this clonotype turned up a few times. The rearrangement links TRBV14 to TRBJ2-1, with unresolved D. V was pared by 2 bases and J by 0 bases, with 8 bases between. CDR1 and CDR2 (germline): SGHDN, FVKESK. The length of the CDR3 is 15 residues. The CDR3 DNA reads TGTGCCAGCAGCCAATGGCAAAGCTCCTACAATGAGCAGTTCTTC. It specifies CASSQWQSSYNEQFF.

This sequence joins TRBV28 and TRBJ2-1; D is unresolved. Germline CDR1 MDHEN, CDR2 SYDVKM. The germline V and J ends were trimmed by 2 bases and 7 bases, with 9 bases remaining between them. This CDR3 contains 13 residues. The CDR3 here is CASSLNPPNEQFF. In DNA form, the CDR3 reads TGTGCCAGCAGTTTAAATCCCCCAAATGAGCAGTTCTTC.

This clonotype has only a few counts. This chain joins TRBV28 and TRBJ2-1, with TRBD2 matching over 8 bases. CDR3 length: 16 residues. V gave up 7 bases and J gave up 10 bases; unmatched junction bases: 18. CDR1 is MDHEN, CDR2 SYDVKM, per germline. The CDR3 coding sequence is TGTGCCAGCAAATACCGGGAGGGCCAAAGACGGGAAGAGCAGTTCTTC. Its translation is CASKYREGQRREEQFF.

The chain combines TRBV7-2 with TRBJ2-7, with 12 bases identical to TRBD2. Unmatched junction bases numbered 17, after V lost 5 bases and J lost 6 bases. This CDR3 spans 18 amino acids. The germline CDR1 and CDR2 sequences are SGHTA and FQGNSA. The CDR3 DNA is TGTGCCAGCAGCCCACTTAGCCCAACTAGCGGGGGGATGTCCGAGCAGTACTTC. Protein: CASSPLSPTSGGMSEQYF.